These 30 T cell receptor beta chains originate from one sample sequenced in a study of blood T cell repertoires in COVID-19. Clones were sequenced by immunoSEQ multiplex PCR, and TCRdb holds only the in-frame ones, with some missing. The sample carries 250,000 or so clones, roughly 88% recorded once. Source material: peripheral blood. These receptors all come from a woman younger than 45 with active or convalescent COVID-19.

This chain connects TRBV30 to TRBJ2-3, with 7 bases lining up with TRBD1. V lost 3 bases, J lost 2 bases, and 14 bases stayed unmatched. The CDR3 has 17 residues. Germline assignment: CDR1 GTSNPN and CDR2 SVGIG (reference sequence). The chain's CDR3 is CAWSGRPTGRNTDTQYF. The DNA of the CDR3 is TGTGCCTGGAGCGGTCGACCGACAGGGCGGAACACAGATACGCAGTATTTT.

The V call is TRBV5-4, the J call TRBJ1-6; D call uncertain. The germline CDR1 and CDR2 sequences are SGHNT and YYREEE (reference sequence). This CDR3 is 15 amino acids long. Trimming took 4 bases from V and 8 from J, leaving 16 bases between them. The CDR3 sequence: CASSIRRGTDSPLHF. Here the CDR3 DNA reads TGTGCCAGCAGCATTCGGCGGGGTACGGATTCACCCCTCCACTTT.

The chain links TRBV29-1 to TRBJ2-2; D is possibly TRBD1 (6 bases). Looked up from germline, CDR1 is SQVTM and CDR2 is ANQGSEA. This CDR3 spans 14 amino acids. V lost 6 bases, J lost 4 bases, and 15 bases lay in between. The CDR3 coding sequence is TGCAGCGTGGCGCCACAGGGCATCACCGGGGAGCTGTTTTTT. Its protein is CSVAPQGITGELFF.

V gene TRBV28 combines with J gene TRBJ1-1; perhaps TRBD1 as D (5 bases). The germline V gene encodes CDR1 MDHEN and CDR2 SYDVKM. The CDR3 runs to 16 residues. The germline V and J ends were trimmed by 3 bases and 3 bases, with 17 bases remaining between them. CDR3 amino acids: CASSFIFYGRDTEAFF. The CDR3 DNA sequence: TGTGCCAGCAGTTTTATATTTTACGGCAGGGACACTGAAGCTTTCTTT.

The chain is built from TRBV5-1 and TRBJ2-7; TRBD1 matches 12 bases. Unmatched junction bases numbered 4, after V lost 3 bases and J lost 6 bases. The length of the CDR3 is 14 residues. The germline gives CDR1 SGHRS, CDR2 YFSETQ. CDR3 coding DNA: TGCGCCAGCAGCTGGGGACAGGGGGCAACCGAGCAGTACTTC. Protein product: CASSWGQGATEQYF.

V is TRBV14 and J is TRBJ1-5; possibly TRBD1 for D (5 bases). V dropped 0 bases and J dropped 9 bases, with 9 bases sitting between them. CDR1 and CDR2 (germline): SGHDN, FVKESK. The CDR3 is 13 amino acids. CDR3 sequence (DNA): TGTGCCAGCAGCCAAGAGGCGGGGCTGCCCCAGCATTTT. This sequence encodes CASSQEAGLPQHF.

The J gene is TRBJ1-2, the V gene TRBV6-4; 10 nucleotides agree with TRBD1. V lost 5 bases to trimming and J lost 1 base; unmatched junction nucleotides: 4. Germline-derived CDR1 and CDR2 are MRHNA and SNTAGT. The CDR3 loop spans 15 amino acids. The CDR3: CASSPDRGLNYGYTF. The CDR3 nucleotides read TGTGCCAGCAGTCCAGACAGGGGGCTTAACTATGGCTACACCTTC.

This clone occurred once. The chain links TRBV7-2 to TRBJ2-2; D perhaps matches TRBD2 (7 bases). Germline V gene lookup returns CDR1 SGHTA and CDR2 FQGNSA. V gave up 4 bases and J gave up 0 bases, with 18 bases separating them. The CDR3 is 18 amino acids. CDR3 sequence (DNA): TGTGCCAGCAGCTCCCGAGGGGGGGGGCTCGCGAACACCGGGGAGCTGTTTTTT. This encodes CASSSRGGGLANTGELFF.

This chain joins TRBV7-9 and TRBJ2-7, with TRBD1 as a possible D gene (7 bases). The germline V gene encodes CDR1 SEHNR and CDR2 FQNEAQ (reference sequence). The CDR3 loop spans 15 amino acids. V gave up 5 bases and J gave up 5 bases, with 19 bases separating them. CDR3: CASSPRGGGIHEQYF. The CDR3 nucleotides are TGTGCCAGCAGCCCCCGCGGAGGGGGCATCCACGAGCAGTACTTC.

This rearrangement joins TRBV6-1 to TRBJ1-5; no definite D call. With 4 bases removed from V and 1 base from J, the gap between germline ends came to 14 bases. The CDR3 extends over 16 amino acids. The germline gives CDR1 MNHNS, CDR2 SASEGT. CDR3 nucleotide sequence: TGTGCCAGCAGTGCCCGATTTTCCAGGAGCAATCAGCCCCAGCATTTT. Translating gives CASSARFSRSNQPQHF.

This rearrangement joins TRBV30 to TRBJ1-1; no definite D call. Germline loops: CDR1 GTSNPN, CDR2 SVGIG (reference sequence). This CDR3 has 13 amino acids. With 2 bases removed from V and 3 bases from J, the gap between germline ends came to 10 bases. The CDR3 spells CAWSPQQDTEAFF. CDR3 sequence (DNA): TGTGCCTGGAGTCCGCAACAAGACACTGAAGCTTTCTTT. The variable domain in full, completed from reference TRBV30 and TRBJ1-1, reads SQTIHQWPATLVQPVGSPLSLECTVEGTSNPNLYWYRQAAGRGLQLLFYSVGIGQISSEVPQNLSASRPQDRQFILSSKKLLLSDSGFYLCAWSPQQDTEAFFGQGTRLTVV.

V usage is TRBV3-1 (or the pseudogene TRBV3-2) and J usage is TRBJ2-5, with D maybe TRBD2 (5 bases). Trimming shortened V by 1 base and J by 5 bases, and 11 bases separated the two germline ends. The CDR3 covers 14 residues. Germline-derived CDR1 and CDR2 are LGHDT and YNNKEL (reference sequence). The CDR3 region has the DNA TGTGCCAGCAGCCAAGTCGGGGTCAGGGAGACCCAGTACTTC. Its protein product is CASSQVGVRETQYF.

The gene calls are TRBV9 and TRBJ1-3; possible D gene TRBD1, 5 bases. Trimming cost V 0 bases and J 4 bases, with 8 bases left between them. This CDR3 is 14 amino acids long. CDR1 and CDR2 from the germline V gene are SGDLS and YYNGEE. The CDR3 nucleotides read TGTGCCAGCAGCGTAGCAGGGCAAGGAAACACCATATATTTT. As protein: CASSVAGQGNTIYF.

The chain uses TRBV11-2 and TRBJ2-3; TRBD2 matches at 12 bases. The CDR3 loop spans 17 amino acids. Trimming at V came to 6 bases and at J to 8 bases, leaving 15 bases not matched to a gene. Germline V gene lookup returns CDR1 SGHAT and CDR2 FQNNGV. The CDR3 loop reads CASRETSGGPPRGTQYF. The CDR3 DNA is TGTGCCAGCAGAGAAACTAGCGGGGGGCCCCCTAGGGGTACGCAGTATTTT.

The genes are TRBV21-1 and TRBJ1-1; TRBD1 is taken as the D call from the table, unchecked against the DNA. TRBV21-1 is given as a pseudogene. The CDR3 is 12 amino acids. The CDR3, as DNA: TGTGCCAGTATGCAGGGGAACACTGAAGCTTTCTTT. Residues: CASMQGNTEAFF.

This chain links TRBV6-5 with TRBJ2-5; TRBD2 might be the D (5 bases). This CDR3 comprises 13 residues. Germline V gene data show CDR1 as MNHEY and CDR2 as SVGAGI. Trimming left V 6 bases short and J 4 bases short, with 12 bases between. The CDR3 region is CASRSPGVETQYF. The CDR3 region has the DNA TGTGCCAGCAGATCCCCCGGGGTAGAGACCCAGTACTTC.

The J gene is TRBJ2-7, the V gene TRBV6-2 or TRBV6-3; a possible D gene is TRBD2 (6 bases). CDR1 is MNHEY and CDR2 is SVGEGT in the germline V gene. This CDR3 spans 16 amino acids. V was cut by 2 bases and J by 5 bases, with 19 bases left in between. This CDR3 reads CASSYRGIPVLNEQYF. Written as DNA, the CDR3 is TGTGCCAGCAGTTACCGGGGGATCCCCGTGTTAAACGAGCAGTACTTC.

V usage is TRBV7-2 and J usage is TRBJ1-5; the match to TRBD1 covers 7 bases. The CDR3 loop spans 16 amino acids. The J segment lost 7 bases and the V segment lost 4 bases, leaving 13 bases of the junction unmatched. CDR1 and CDR2 (germline): SGHTA, FQGNSA. Here the CDR3 reads CASSSPGQAGEQPQHF. The DNA for the CDR3 is TGTGCCAGCAGCTCCCCTGGACAGGCTGGGGAACAGCCCCAGCATTTT.

The gene calls are TRBV3-1 (or the pseudogene TRBV3-2) and TRBJ2-7, with 9 positions matching TRBD1. The J segment lost 7 bases and the V segment lost 4 bases, leaving 17 bases of the junction unmatched. This CDR3 spans 17 amino acids. The V gene's germline CDR1 is LGHDT and CDR2 YNNKEL (reference sequence). This chain's CDR3 is CASSPITLQGARGEQYF. The CDR3 bases are TGTGCCAGCAGCCCAATAACTCTACAGGGGGCGCGGGGGGAGCAGTACTTC.

This chain uses TRBV30 with TRBJ2-3; weak D call: TRBD1 (5 bases). The V gene's germline CDR1 is GTSNPN and CDR2 SVGIG (reference sequence). Trimming took 1 base from V and 3 from J, leaving 14 bases between them. The CDR3 sequence is 15 residues long. This chain's CDR3 is CAWSAGDRGTDTQYF. The CDR3 coding sequence is TGTGCCTGGAGTGCCGGAGACAGAGGTACAGATACGCAGTATTTT. The variable domain in full, with the rest retrieved from reference TRBV30 and TRBJ2-3, is SQTIHQWPATLVQPVGSPLSLECTVEGTSNPNLYWYRQAAGRGLQLLFYSVGIGQISSEVPQNLSASRPQDRQFILSSKKLLLSDSGFYLCAWSAGDRGTDTQYFGPGTRLTVL.

This chain joins TRBV7-9 and TRBJ2-1; 7 bases map to TRBD1. The CDR3 runs to 15 residues. V lost 1 base and J lost 6; bases outside the gene matches: 6. Per germline, CDR1 SEHNR and CDR2 FQNEAQ (reference sequence). CDR3 amino acids: CASSLGQGFGNEQFF. In nucleotides, the CDR3 is TGTGCCAGCAGCTTAGGACAGGGATTTGGCAATGAGCAGTTCTTC.

The chain uses TRBV7-9 and TRBJ1-2; tentatively, D is TRBD1 (6 bases). Trimming stripped 3 bases from V and 8 bases from J, with 13 bases between. The CDR3 is made up of 13 amino acids. The germline V gene encodes CDR1 SEHNR and CDR2 FQNEAQ (reference sequence). CDR3 bases: TGTGCCAGCAGCTTTTCGGACAGTCAGGGCTACACCTTC. Translating gives CASSFSDSQGYTF. Combining the CDR3 with reference TRBV7-9 and TRBJ1-2 gives the whole variable domain DTGVSQNPRHKITKRGQNVTFRCDPISEHNRLYWYRQTLGQGPEFLTYFQNEAQLEKSRLLSDRFSAERPKGSFSTLEIQRTEQGDSAMYLCASSFSDSQGYTFGSGTRLTVV.

The gene calls are TRBV7-8 and TRBJ2-5, with a weak D call TRBD1 (5 bases). The germline V and J ends were trimmed by 2 bases and 2 bases, with 6 bases remaining between them. The germline V gene has CDR1 SGHVS and CDR2 FQNEAQ. This CDR3 has 13 amino acids. The DNA for the CDR3 is TGTGCCAGCAGCTTAAACAGGCAAGAGACCCAGTACTTC. It encodes CASSLNRQETQYF. Drawing the rest from reference TRBV7-8 and TRBJ2-5, the complete variable domain is GAGVSQSPRYKVAKRGQDVALRCDPISGHVSLFWYQQALGQGPEFLTYFQNEAQLDKSGLPSDRFFAERPEGSVSTLKIQRTQQEDSAVYLCASSLNRQETQYFGPGTRLLVL.

The J gene is TRBJ2-3, the V gene TRBV5-1, with 10 bases fitting TRBD1. CDR1 is SGHRS and CDR2 is YFSETQ in the germline V gene. The V and J ends lost 4 bases and 7 bases, in that order; junction bases with no gene match: 6. The CDR3 contains 14 residues. The CDR3 here is CASSPRTGGNTQYF. In DNA, the CDR3 is TGCGCCAGCAGCCCCAGGACAGGGGGGAATACGCAGTATTTT. The entire variable domain, with the rest obtained from reference TRBV5-1 and TRBJ2-3, is as follows: KAGVTQTPRYLIKTRGQQVTLSCSPISGHRSVSWYQQTPGQGLQFLFEYFSETQRNKGNFPGRFSGRQFSNSRSEMNVSTLELGDSALYLCASSPRTGGNTQYFGPGTRLTVL.

The chain employs TRBV4-3 and TRBJ1-2, with 7 bases fitting TRBD1. This CDR3 region has 15 residues. The ends lost 4 bases at V and 2 bases at J; junction bases unmatched: 7. Germline CDR1 reads LGHNA; CDR2 reads YSLEER. The CDR3 DNA follows: TGCGCCAGCAGCCCCGAGAGGGGGCTAAACTATGGCTACACCTTC. Translation: CASSPERGLNYGYTF.

The chain has TRBV29-1 and TRBJ2-3; D unclear. V dropped 4 bases and J dropped 6 bases, with 20 bases sitting between them. The CDR3 has 15 residues. Per the germline V gene, CDR1 is SQVTM and CDR2 is ANQGSEA. The CDR3 bases are TGCAGCGTTGGGGTACTACGCGCCGCGGCGGATACGCAGTATTTT. Its translation: CSVGVLRAAADTQYF.

This rearrangement joins TRBV27 to TRBJ2-6; TRBD1 matches at 9 bases. The CDR3 covers 18 residues. In germline, CDR1 is MNHEY, CDR2 SMNVEV (reference sequence). With V trimmed by 5 bases and J by 4 bases, 12 bases remained unmatched. The CDR3 protein is CASSPQGTGIGGANVLTF. CDR3 DNA: TGTGCCAGCAGTCCTCAAGGGACAGGGATAGGAGGGGCCAACGTCCTGACTTTC. The variable domain in full, completed from reference TRBV27 and TRBJ2-6, reads EAQVTQNPRYLITVTGKKLTVTCSQNMNHEYMSWYRQDPGLGLRQIYYSMNVEVTDKGDVPEGYKVSRKEKRNFPLILESPSPNQTSLYFCASSPQGTGIGGANVLTFGAGSRLTVL.

This sequence joins TRBV7-9 and TRBJ1-2; D is uncertain. Germline V gene lookup returns CDR1 SEHNR and CDR2 FQNEAQ (reference sequence). This CDR3 region has 13 residues. The V and J ends lost 5 bases and 4 bases respectively, with 11 bases between them. The CDR3 region is CASSLEATYGYTF. In nucleotides, the CDR3 is TGTGCCAGCAGCCTCGAGGCAACCTATGGCTACACCTTC.

The CDR3 protein is CASSLVPAGGGTEAFF. The CDR3 DNA reads as TGTGCCAGCAGCTTAGTTCCCGCAGGGGGCGGCACTGAAGCTTTCTTT. This chain joins TRBV7-2 and TRBJ1-1; the match to TRBD1 covers 8 bases. The germline V gene encodes CDR1 SGHTA and CDR2 FQGNSA. This CDR3 spans 16 amino acids. After removal of 1 base from V and 4 bases from J, the junction contained 8 bases not matched to a gene.

This clone was counted between two and nine times. The V gene is TRBV11-2, the J gene TRBJ1-2, with 8 bases lining up with TRBD1. Germline V lookup: CDR1 SGHAT, CDR2 FQNNGV. The CDR3 runs to 14 residues. V lost 3 bases and J lost 4; bases outside the gene matches: 4. The CDR3 sequence: CASSFRGQGYGYTF. CDR3 DNA sequence: TGTGCCAGCAGCTTCAGGGGGCAGGGCTATGGCTACACCTTC.